This is a list of T cell receptor beta chains from one sample in a study of neoadjuvant anti-PD-1 for oral cavity cancer. Repertoires were generated with immunoSEQ multiplex PCR, while TCRdb's copy carries only in-frame clones and drops some. The sample yields some 70,000 clones, about 85% seen once. The sample in question was PBMCs, obtained after nivolumab (anti-PD-1) treatment. Receptor source: a person between 40 and 85 years old with oral cavity squamous cell carcinoma. Each CDR3 is given with its conserved first and last residue. The D gene is left open where the match is weak. Rows may omit the clone size; those that give it use once, few, many or a size class.

d_gene,v_gene,abundance,j_gene,CDR3nt,CDR3aa
.,TRBV11-2,.,TRBJ1-2,TGTGCCAGCAGCTTACGAGAGGGGGTCTATGGCTACACCTTC,CASSLREGVYGYTF
.,TRBV5-1,few,TRBJ2-1,TGCGCCAGCAGCTTGCCGGAGACTAGTGAGCAGTTCTTC,CASSLPETSEQFF
.,TRBV30,.,TRBJ1-5,TGTGCCTGGAGTGTTCAGTCCAATCAGCCCCAGCATTTT,CAWSVQSNQPQHF
TRBD2,TRBV4-1,.,TRBJ2-1,TGCGCCAGCAGCCAAGCTCCGGGACTAGCGGGAGCTAATGAGCAGTTCTTC,CASSQAPGLAGANEQFF
.,TRBV6-5,.,TRBJ2-5,TGTGCCAGCAGTCCAGGGAAGACCCAGTACTTC,CASSPGKTQYF
TRBD1,TRBV19,.,TRBJ2-7,TGTGCCAGTAGTAACACAGGGGTCTACGAGCAGTACTTC,CASSNTGVYEQYF
.,TRBV28,once,TRBJ2-7,TGTGCCAGCAGTTTACCCTTGATCCCCTACGAGCAGTACTTC,CASSLPLIPYEQYF
TRBD2,TRBV10-3,.,TRBJ2-7,TGTGCCATCTCGGGGGGGATCTACGAGCAGTACTTC,CAISGGIYEQYF
.,TRBV6-5,.,TRBJ2-7,TGTGCCAGCAGTAAGCTTGGACTCCCCGAGCAGTACTTC,CASSKLGLPEQYF
.,TRBV5-6,.,TRBJ2-1,TGTGCCAGCAGCTTGGGGGTAGTCGGGGGCAATGAGCAGTTCTTC,CASSLGVVGGNEQFF
.,TRBV18,.,TRBJ2-3,TGTGCCAGCTCACCAACGACCGGGATTGGTACAGATACGCAGTATTTT,CASSPTTGIGTDTQYF
.,TRBV19,.,TRBJ2-7,TGTGCCAGTAGTATTCAGGGCCTCTCCTACGAGCAGTACTTC,CASSIQGLSYEQYF
.,TRBV4-1,.,TRBJ2-3,TGCGCCAGCAGCCAGAAGGACAGAAGAACAGATACGCAGTATTTT,CASSQKDRRTDTQYF
.,TRBV10-2,.,TRBJ1-5,TGCGCCAGCAGTGAATGGGATCAGCCCCAGCATTTT,CASSEWDQPQHF
TRBD1,TRBV7-9,.,TRBJ2-7,TGTGCCAGCAGCTCAAGTCCCGGCAGGGGGACCTACGAGCAGTACTTC,CASSSSPGRGTYEQYF